This T cell receptor (beta chain) appears in the sequencing data of a study of long-term antiretroviral therapy in people with HIV. The libraries were made with immunoSEQ v3.0 at survey level. The assay was immunoSEQ multiplex PCR, and TCRdb's table has in-frame clones only and misses some. In the table there are approximately 35,000 clones, more than 60% of which are singletons. The V end lost 10 bases, the J end lost 3 bases, and 12 bases lay between the germline ends. The CDR3 covers 13 residues. Germline V lookup: CDR1 ENHRY, CDR2 SYGVKD. The TCR sequence derives from a woman between 50 and 59 years old with HIV. This material consisted of unsorted PBMCs, taken 3.1 years after starting antiretroviral therapy. The V call is TRBV10-3, the J call TRBJ2-2; D might be TRBD2 (6 bases). The CDR3 loop is CATGTLDTGELFF. DNA for the CDR3: TGTGCCACCGGGACTCTTGACACCGGGGAGCTGTTTTTT.